A single sample is the source of the 27 T cell receptor beta chains below, sequenced in a study of shared clonotypes between healthy human individuals. The method was immunoSEQ multiplex PCR; TCRdb's version includes in-frame clones alone and lacks a portion of them. The table shows 850,000 to 1,200,000 clones, with about 75% occurring only once. Sequencing input: memory CD4+ T cells sorted from blood. This sample's subset: CD45RA-negative fraction. All receptors derive from a man aged 18 to 30 in good health.

This clone was seen more than once but under ten times. The chain joins TRBV12-5 to TRBJ1-5; D is uncertain. V shed 5 bases and J shed 5 bases, with 13 bases lying between them. This CDR3 region has 14 residues. CDR1 and CDR2 (germline): LGHNT, FRNRAP. The DNA for the CDR3 is TGTGCTAGTGGTCCAGAGGGTAACCATCAGCCCCAGCATTTT. Translation: CASGPEGNHQPQHF.

This clone showed up just a few times. The chain uses TRBV19 and TRBJ1-2; no definite D call. Germline values: CDR1 LNHDA, CDR2 SQIVND (reference sequence). The CDR3 length is 11 residues. V lost 4 bases, J lost 8 bases, and 8 bases lay in between. CDR3 in amino acids: CASSNAIGYTF. The DNA for the CDR3 is TGTGCCAGTAGTAATGCTATCGGCTACACCTTC.

J is TRBJ2-7 and V is TRBV6-5; TRBD2 is a possible D gene (5 bases). V was cut by 6 bases and J by 2 bases, with 17 bases left in between. Germline V gene lookup returns CDR1 MNHEY and CDR2 SVGAGI. This CDR3 spans 15 amino acids. CDR3 coding DNA: TGTGCCAGCAGACCCGGCGGGCGAGACGCCTACGAGCAGTACTTC. As protein: CASRPGGRDAYEQYF.

This clone was seen only a few times. The CDR3 is CASSLTPGGNRAGLYEQYF. The CDR3 DNA sequence: TGCGCCAGCAGCCTTACGCCAGGGGGCAATAGGGCCGGACTCTACGAGCAGTACTTC. The chain carries TRBV5-1 and TRBJ2-7, with 8 positions matching TRBD1. CDR3 length: 19 amino acids. CDR1 is SGHRS, CDR2 YFSETQ, per germline. V shed 4 bases, J shed 3 bases, and the junction held 21 bases outside the gene matches.

Concerning this clone itself: Other DNA sequences from this sample encode an identical CDR3 as well. The chain combines TRBV18 with TRBJ2-7, with D tentatively TRBD2 (6 bases). The V end lost 6 bases, the J end lost 0 bases, and 9 bases lay between the germline ends. Looked up from germline, CDR1 is KGHSH and CDR2 is LQKENI. This CDR3 region has 13 residues. The CDR3 sequence is CASSEGTSYEQYF. CDR3 bases: TGTGCCAGCTCGGAGGGGACCTCCTACGAGCAGTACTTC.

The chain joins TRBV7-9 to TRBJ2-7, with 10 bases fitting TRBD2. The ends lost 5 bases at V and 3 bases at J; junction bases unmatched: 13. The CDR3 sequence is 17 residues long. The germline gives CDR1 SEHNR, CDR2 FQNEAQ (reference sequence). CDR3 bases: TGTGCCAGCAGCACCATTACAACTAGCGGGGCGATCTACGAGCAGTACTTC. Amino acids: CASSTITTSGAIYEQYF.

The DNA for the CDR3 is TGTGCCAGCAGCCCCGGGGGGGCGGGAGGGAGCTCGTACGAGCAGTACTTC. It encodes CASSPGGAGGSSYEQYF. The V and J genes are TRBV5-4 and TRBJ2-7, with TRBD2 matching over 9 bases. The germline CDR1 and CDR2 sequences are SGHNT and YYREEE (reference sequence). J lost 4 bases, V lost 4 bases, and 15 bases had no gene match. The CDR3 runs to 17 residues.

This chain joins TRBV6-6 and TRBJ2-1; D is ambiguous. The V and J ends lost 2 bases and 8 bases respectively, with 13 bases between them. The CDR3 is 14 residues long. Germline values: CDR1 MNHNY, CDR2 SVGAGI (reference sequence). The CDR3 spells CASSYIVRLDEQFF. DNA of the CDR3: TGTGCCAGCAGTTACATAGTGCGTCTCGATGAGCAGTTCTTC.

The rearrangement uses TRBV5-4 and TRBJ2-7; 8 bases are shared with TRBD2. The CDR3 has 14 residues. Trimming removed 9 bases from V and 4 bases from J; junction bases left unmatched: 12. CDR1 and CDR2 from the germline V gene are SGHNT and YYREEE (reference sequence). The DNA of the CDR3 is TGTGCCACAGGGCCGGGACTAGGATCTTACGAGCAGTACTTC. Translated, it gives CATGPGLGSYEQYF.

Worth noting for this clone: At the DNA level, this CDR3 is encoded by other sequences in the same sample as well. This chain connects TRBV5-1 to TRBJ2-1, with 14 bases fitting TRBD2. Trimming took 4 bases from V and 0 from J; bases not matched to a gene: 3. CDR1 SGHRS and CDR2 YFSETQ come from the germline V gene. The CDR3 has 17 amino acids. The CDR3 DNA follows: TGCGCCAGCAGCCTTGGGACTAGCGGGAGCTCCTACAATGAGCAGTTCTTC. Protein: CASSLGTSGSSYNEQFF.

This chain links TRBV10-3 with TRBJ2-6; 7 bases map to TRBD1. Germline V gene lookup returns CDR1 ENHRY and CDR2 SYGVKD. J was trimmed by 0 bases and V by 4 bases; bases with no gene match: 9. The CDR3 is made up of 18 amino acids. The DNA of the CDR3 is TGTGCCATCAGTGCCGGGACAGCACCGAGCTCTGGGGCCAACGTCCTGACTTTC. It encodes CAISAGTAPSSGANVLTF.

The V call is TRBV5-1, the J call TRBJ2-2; 7 positions match TRBD2. The ends lost 0 bases at V and 4 bases at J; junction bases unmatched: 3. CDR3 length equals 15 residues. Germline CDR1 is SGHRS and CDR2 is YFSETQ. The CDR3 region has the DNA TGCGCCAGCAGCTTGGGAGCGGGGACCACCGGGGAGCTGTTTTTT. The encoded protein is CASSLGAGTTGELFF.

The V gene is TRBV6-1, the J gene TRBJ1-5; D unresolved. Germline CDR1 is MNHNS and CDR2 is SASEGT. The V end lost 1 base, the J end lost 7 bases, and 11 bases lay between the germline ends. This CDR3 comprises 14 residues. CDR3 amino acids: CASSEERVRQPQHF. For the CDR3, the DNA is TGTGCCAGCAGTGAAGAAAGGGTAAGGCAGCCCCAGCATTTT.

This rearrangement joins TRBV18 to TRBJ2-3; a possible D gene is TRBD1 (6 bases). Looked up from germline, CDR1 is KGHSH and CDR2 is LQKENI. The CDR3 length is 13 residues. V was clipped by 2 bases and J by 4 bases, with 7 bases between them. CDR3 sequence reads: CASSPYRADTQYF. The CDR3 coding sequence is TGTGCCAGCTCACCATACAGGGCAGATACGCAGTATTTT. Complete variable domain (other parts from reference TRBV18 and TRBJ2-3): NAGVMQNPRHLVRRRGQEARLRCSPMKGHSHVYWYRQLPEEGLKFMVYLQKENIIDESGMPKERFSAEFPKEGPSILRIQQVVRGDSAAYFCASSPYRADTQYFGPGTRLTVL.

The CDR3 spells CASRIGNYGYTF. The DNA for the CDR3 is TGTGCCAGCAGGATTGGCAACTATGGCTACACCTTC. This sequence joins TRBV2 and TRBJ1-2; D is unresolved. Germline V gene data show CDR1 as SNHLY and CDR2 as FYNNEI. Trimming removed 6 bases from V and 2 bases from J, with 7 bases in between. The CDR3 has 12 residues. Combining the CDR3 with reference TRBV2 and TRBJ1-2 gives the whole variable domain EPEVTQTPSHQVTQMGQEVILRCVPISNHLYFYWYRQILGQKVEFLVSFYNNEISEKSEIFDDQFSVERPDGSNFTLKIRSTKLEDSAMYFCASRIGNYGYTFGSGTRLTVV.

The rearrangement uses TRBV5-1 and TRBJ1-1, with D maybe TRBD1 (5 bases). Germline values: CDR1 SGHRS, CDR2 YFSETQ. V dropped 0 bases and J dropped 7 bases, with 10 bases sitting between them. The CDR3 sequence is 13 residues long. CDR3 protein: CASSLEHGGEAFF. CDR3 nucleotide sequence: TGCGCCAGCAGCTTGGAGCACGGGGGTGAAGCTTTCTTT.

The V and J genes are TRBV5-6 and TRBJ1-2; 9 bases are shared with TRBD1. V shed 4 bases and J 4 bases; nucleotides not matched to a gene: 8. The CDR3 totals 15 residues. Looked up from germline, CDR1 is SGHDT and CDR2 is YYEEEE. The DNA of the CDR3 is TGTGCCAGCAGCGCCGGGACAGGGTATGGCTATGGCTACACCTTC. As protein: CASSAGTGYGYGYTF.

The chain joins TRBV7-2 to TRBJ2-7; TRBD1 matches 11 bases. Germline CDR1 is SGHTA and CDR2 is FQGNSA. The junction had 7 bases not matched to a gene; V was cut back by 4 bases and J by 11 bases. The CDR3 totals 13 residues. As DNA, the CDR3 is TGTGCCAGCAGCTCCCGGGACAGGGGGGTAAAGTACTTC. Amino acids: CASSSRDRGVKYF.

The chain combines TRBV6-1 with TRBJ1-1; D gene ambiguous. Germline lookup yields CDR1 MNHNS and CDR2 SASEGT. The V end was cut by 2 bases, the J end by 1 base, with 5 bases between. This CDR3 is built from 13 residues. This CDR3 reads CASSESGNTEAFF. CDR3 bases: TGTGCCAGCAGTGAAAGTGGGAACACTGAAGCTTTCTTT.

The chain combines TRBV5-1 with TRBJ2-7; TRBD1 might be the D (6 bases). Germline lookup yields CDR1 SGHRS and CDR2 YFSETQ. V was pared by 3 bases and J by 2 bases, with 12 bases between. There are 14 residues in the CDR3. The CDR3 nucleotides are TGCGCCAGCAGCTCTTCAGGGGAGCCCTACGAGCAGTACTTC. Translating gives CASSSSGEPYEQYF.

This chain joins TRBV27 and TRBJ2-1; 10 nucleotides match TRBD2. CDR3 length: 18 amino acids. The germline gives CDR1 MNHEY, CDR2 SMNVEV (reference sequence). V lost 2 bases, J lost 7 bases, and 14 bases stayed unmatched. The CDR3 here is CASSLLRDGLAGANEQFF. In nucleotides, the CDR3 is TGTGCCAGCAGTTTACTCCGGGACGGCCTAGCGGGAGCAAATGAGCAGTTCTTC.

The CDR3 here is CASSQRGGYNEQFF. In DNA, the CDR3 is TGCGCCAGCAGTCAGCGGGGGGGATACAATGAGCAGTTCTTC. V is TRBV10-1 and J is TRBJ2-1; 10 bases are shared with TRBD2. The CDR3 is 14 residues long. CDR1 is WNHNN, CDR2 SYGVQD, per germline (reference sequence). V gave up 5 bases and J gave up 4 bases; unmatched junction bases: 2.

The chain joins TRBV10-3 to TRBJ1-2, with TRBD1 as a possible D gene (6 bases). Per germline, CDR1 ENHRY and CDR2 SYGVKD. Deletions cut 9 bases from V and 6 bases from J, with 17 bases between. The CDR3 totals 13 residues. The CDR3 nucleotides are TGTGCCATTCAACAGGGAGTCGGGAATGGCTACACCTTC. This sequence encodes CAIQQGVGNGYTF.

With regard to this clone: At the DNA level, this CDR3 is encoded by other sequences in the same sample as well. The rearrangement links TRBV30 to TRBJ2-7; D tentatively fits TRBD1 or TRBD2 (5 bases each). Germline loops: CDR1 GTSNPN, CDR2 SVGIG (reference sequence). Trimming cost V 0 bases and J 1 base, with 10 bases left between them. This CDR3 is built from 14 residues. In DNA, the CDR3 is TGTGCCTGGAGTGTCAAGGGACCGTCCTACGAGCAGTACTTC. Protein sequence: CAWSVKGPSYEQYF.

This chain uses TRBV10-3 with TRBJ2-5; TRBD2 aligns across 11 bases. Trimming took 11 bases from V and 2 from J; bases not matched to a gene: 7. The CDR3 runs to 14 residues. Per the germline V gene, CDR1 is ENHRY and CDR2 is SYGVKD. In nucleotides, the CDR3 is TGTGCCGCAACTAGCGGGAGAGCTCAAGAGACCCAGTACTTC. This encodes CAATSGRAQETQYF.

V is TRBV6-1 and J is TRBJ2-7; TRBD1 might be the D (5 bases). The CDR3 runs to 15 residues. Germline values: CDR1 MNHNS, CDR2 SASEGT. V was clipped by 3 bases and J by 5 bases, with 17 bases between them. In DNA, the CDR3 is TGTGCCAGCAGTGATCGTGGCAGGGCGTGGGACGAGCAGTACTTC. Residues: CASSDRGRAWDEQYF.

This clone was detected a few times. The chain has TRBV11-2 and TRBJ2-7; 9 nucleotides line up with TRBD1. Trimming took 3 bases from V and 6 from J; bases not matched to a gene: 9. Germline CDR1 and CDR2: SGHAT and FQNNGV. The CDR3 is 15 amino acids. In DNA, the CDR3 is TGTGCCAGCAGCTTTGTCTGGACAGGGGAGGCCGAGCAGTACTTC. This encodes CASSFVWTGEAEQYF.